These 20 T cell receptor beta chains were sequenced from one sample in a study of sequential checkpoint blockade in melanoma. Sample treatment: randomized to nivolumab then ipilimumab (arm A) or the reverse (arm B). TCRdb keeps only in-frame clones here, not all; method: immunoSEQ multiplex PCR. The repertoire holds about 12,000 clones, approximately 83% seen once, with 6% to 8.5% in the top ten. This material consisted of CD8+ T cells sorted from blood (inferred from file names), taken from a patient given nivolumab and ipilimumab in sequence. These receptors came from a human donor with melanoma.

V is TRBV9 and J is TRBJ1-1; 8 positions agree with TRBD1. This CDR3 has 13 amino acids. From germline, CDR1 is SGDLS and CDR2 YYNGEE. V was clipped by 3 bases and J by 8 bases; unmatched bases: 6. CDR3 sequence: CASSAGTGREAFF. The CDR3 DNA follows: TGTGCCAGCAGCGCCGGGACAGGTCGGGAAGCTTTCTTT. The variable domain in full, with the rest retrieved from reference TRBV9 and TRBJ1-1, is DSGVTQTPKHLITATGQRVTLRCSPRSGDLSVYWYQQSLDQGLQFLIQYYNGEERAKGNILERFSAQQFPDLHSELNLSSLELGDSALYFCASSAGTGREAFFGQGTRLTVV.

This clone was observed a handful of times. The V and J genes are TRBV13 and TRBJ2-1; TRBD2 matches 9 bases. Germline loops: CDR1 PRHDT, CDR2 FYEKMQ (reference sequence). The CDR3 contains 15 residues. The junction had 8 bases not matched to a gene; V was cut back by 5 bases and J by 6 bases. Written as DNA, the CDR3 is TGTGCCAGCAGCCTGAGCGGGGGGCTACTCAATGAGCAGTTCTTC. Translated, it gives CASSLSGGLLNEQFF.

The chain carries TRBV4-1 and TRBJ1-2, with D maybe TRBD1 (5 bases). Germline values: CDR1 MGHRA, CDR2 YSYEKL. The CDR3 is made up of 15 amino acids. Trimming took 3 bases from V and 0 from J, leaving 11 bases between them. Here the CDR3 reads CASSHTQESNYGYTF. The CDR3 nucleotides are TGCGCCAGCAGCCACACACAGGAGTCTAACTATGGCTACACCTTC.

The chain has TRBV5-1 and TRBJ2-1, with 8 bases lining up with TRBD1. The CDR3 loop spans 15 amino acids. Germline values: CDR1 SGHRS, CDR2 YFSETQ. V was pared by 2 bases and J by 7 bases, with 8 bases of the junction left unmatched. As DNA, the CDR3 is TGCGCCAGCAGCTTACGACAGGGGCTATTAAATGAGCAGTTCTTC. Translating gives CASSLRQGLLNEQFF.

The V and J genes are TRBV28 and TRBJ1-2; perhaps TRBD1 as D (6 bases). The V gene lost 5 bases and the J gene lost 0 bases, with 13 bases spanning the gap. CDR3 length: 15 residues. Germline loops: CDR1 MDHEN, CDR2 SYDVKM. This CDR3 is CASSPRGGANYGYTF. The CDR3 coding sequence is TGTGCCAGCAGTCCTCGAGGGGGGGCTAACTATGGCTACACCTTC.

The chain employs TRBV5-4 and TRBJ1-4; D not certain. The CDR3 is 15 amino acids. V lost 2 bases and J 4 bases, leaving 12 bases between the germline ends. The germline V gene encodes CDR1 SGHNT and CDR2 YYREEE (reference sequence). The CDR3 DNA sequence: TGTGCCAGCAGCTTAGATGGCGACTTTAATGAAAAACTGTTTTTT. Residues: CASSLDGDFNEKLFF.

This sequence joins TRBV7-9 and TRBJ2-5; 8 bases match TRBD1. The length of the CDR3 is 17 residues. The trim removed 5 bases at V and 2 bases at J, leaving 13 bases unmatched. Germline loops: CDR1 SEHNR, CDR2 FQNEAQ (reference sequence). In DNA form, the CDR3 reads TGTGCCAGCAGCACATTGCCGGGACAGGAAATACAAGAGACCCAGTACTTC. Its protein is CASSTLPGQEIQETQYF. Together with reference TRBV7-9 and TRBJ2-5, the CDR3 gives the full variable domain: DTGVSQNPRHKITKRGQNVTFRCDPISEHNRLYWYRQTLGQGPEFLTYFQNEAQLEKSRLLSDRFSAERPKGSFSTLEIQRTEQGDSAMYLCASSTLPGQEIQETQYFGPGTRLLVL.

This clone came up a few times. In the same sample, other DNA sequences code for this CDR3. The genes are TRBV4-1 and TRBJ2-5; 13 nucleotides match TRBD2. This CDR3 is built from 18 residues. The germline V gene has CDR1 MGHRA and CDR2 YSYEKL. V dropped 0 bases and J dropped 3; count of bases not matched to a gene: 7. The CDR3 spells CASSQDSGLAGPKETQYF. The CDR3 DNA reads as TGCGCCAGCAGCCAAGATTCGGGACTAGCGGGACCGAAAGAGACCCAGTACTTC.

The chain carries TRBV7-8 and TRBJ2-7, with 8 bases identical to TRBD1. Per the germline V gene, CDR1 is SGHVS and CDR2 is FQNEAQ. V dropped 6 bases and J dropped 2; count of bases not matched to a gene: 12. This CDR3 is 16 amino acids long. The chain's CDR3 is CASRPTPGTGTYEQYF. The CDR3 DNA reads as TGTGCCAGCAGGCCGACCCCCGGGACAGGAACCTACGAGCAGTACTTC.

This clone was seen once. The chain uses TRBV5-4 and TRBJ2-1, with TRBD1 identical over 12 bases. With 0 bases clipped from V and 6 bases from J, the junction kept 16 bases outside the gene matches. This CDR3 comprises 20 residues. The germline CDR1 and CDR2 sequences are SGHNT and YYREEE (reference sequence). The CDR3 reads CASSLDGTGGWREGSNEQFF. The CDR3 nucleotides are TGTGCCAGCAGCTTGGACGGGACAGGGGGCTGGCGGGAGGGAAGCAATGAGCAGTTCTTC.

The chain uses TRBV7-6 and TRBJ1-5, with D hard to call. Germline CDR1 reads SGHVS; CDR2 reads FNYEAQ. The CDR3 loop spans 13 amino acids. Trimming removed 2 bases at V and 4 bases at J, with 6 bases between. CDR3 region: CASSLSPNQPQHF. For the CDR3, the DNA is TGTGCCAGCAGCTTATCCCCGAATCAGCCCCAGCATTTT.

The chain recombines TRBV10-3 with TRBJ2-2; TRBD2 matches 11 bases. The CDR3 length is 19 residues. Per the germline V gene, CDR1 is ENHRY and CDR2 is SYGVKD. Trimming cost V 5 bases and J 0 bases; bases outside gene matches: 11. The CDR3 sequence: CAISHIGLAGEANTGELFF. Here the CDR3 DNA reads TGTGCCATCAGTCATATCGGACTAGCGGGCGAAGCGAACACCGGGGAGCTGTTTTTT.

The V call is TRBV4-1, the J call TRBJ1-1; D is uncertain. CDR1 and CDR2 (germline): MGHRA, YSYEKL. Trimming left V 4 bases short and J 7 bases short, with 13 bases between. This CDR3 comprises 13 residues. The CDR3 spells CASSPGFEYEAFF. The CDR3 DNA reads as TGCGCCAGCAGCCCCGGTTTCGAGTATGAAGCTTTCTTT.

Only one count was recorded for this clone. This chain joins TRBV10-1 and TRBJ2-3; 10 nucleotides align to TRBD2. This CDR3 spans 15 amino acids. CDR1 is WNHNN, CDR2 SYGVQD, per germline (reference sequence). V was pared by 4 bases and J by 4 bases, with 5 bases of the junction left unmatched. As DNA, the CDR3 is TGCGCCAGCAGTGCCCTAGCGGGAGTCTCAGATACGCAGTATTTT. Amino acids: CASSALAGVSDTQYF.

The CDR3 reads CASSRLGDGGYNSPLHF. The CDR3, as DNA: TGTGCCAGCAGCCGCTTAGGAGACGGTGGCTATAATTCACCCCTCCACTTT. V is TRBV11-3 and J is TRBJ1-6; the D is unclear. The CDR3 totals 17 residues. V lost 5 bases to trimming and J lost 3 bases, with 17 bases between them. Looked up from germline, CDR1 is SGHNT and CDR2 is YENEEA.

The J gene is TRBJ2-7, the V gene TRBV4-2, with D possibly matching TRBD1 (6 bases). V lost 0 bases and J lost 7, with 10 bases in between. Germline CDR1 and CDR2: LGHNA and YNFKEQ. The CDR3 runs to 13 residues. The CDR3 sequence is CASSQDVGGEQYF. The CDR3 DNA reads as TGTGCCAGCAGCCAAGATGTAGGGGGTGAGCAGTACTTC.

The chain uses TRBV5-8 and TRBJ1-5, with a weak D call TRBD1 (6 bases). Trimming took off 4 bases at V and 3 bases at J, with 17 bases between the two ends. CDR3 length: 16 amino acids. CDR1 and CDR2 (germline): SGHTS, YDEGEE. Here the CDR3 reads CASSQALGAINQPQHF. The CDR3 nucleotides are TGTGCCAGCAGCCAAGCGTTGGGGGCTATCAATCAGCCCCAGCATTTT. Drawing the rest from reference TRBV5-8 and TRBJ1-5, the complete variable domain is EAGVTQSPTHLIKTRGQQATLRCSPISGHTSVYWYQQALGLGLQFLLWYDEGEERNRGNFPPRFSGRQFPNYSSELNVNALELEDSALYLCASSQALGAINQPQHFGDGTRLSIL.

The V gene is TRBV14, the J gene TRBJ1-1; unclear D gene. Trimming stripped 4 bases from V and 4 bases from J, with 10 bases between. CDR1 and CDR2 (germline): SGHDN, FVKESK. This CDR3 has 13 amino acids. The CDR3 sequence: CASSPYGSTEAFF. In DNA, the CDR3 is TGTGCCAGCAGCCCTTATGGGAGCACTGAAGCTTTCTTT.

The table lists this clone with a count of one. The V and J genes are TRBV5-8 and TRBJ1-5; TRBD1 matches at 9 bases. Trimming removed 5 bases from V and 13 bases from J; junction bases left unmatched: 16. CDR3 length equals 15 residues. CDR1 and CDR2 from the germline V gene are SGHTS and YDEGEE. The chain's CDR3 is CASSYRQGGFEPQHF. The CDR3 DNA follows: TGTGCCAGCAGTTACCGACAGGGGGGTTTTGAACCTCAGCATTTT.

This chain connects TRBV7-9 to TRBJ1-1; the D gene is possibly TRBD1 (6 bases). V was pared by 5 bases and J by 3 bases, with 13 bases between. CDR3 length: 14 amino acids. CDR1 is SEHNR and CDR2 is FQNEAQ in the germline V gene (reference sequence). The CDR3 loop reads CASSIQGQDTEAFF. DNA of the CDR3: TGTGCCAGCAGCATACAGGGACAAGACACTGAAGCTTTCTTT.